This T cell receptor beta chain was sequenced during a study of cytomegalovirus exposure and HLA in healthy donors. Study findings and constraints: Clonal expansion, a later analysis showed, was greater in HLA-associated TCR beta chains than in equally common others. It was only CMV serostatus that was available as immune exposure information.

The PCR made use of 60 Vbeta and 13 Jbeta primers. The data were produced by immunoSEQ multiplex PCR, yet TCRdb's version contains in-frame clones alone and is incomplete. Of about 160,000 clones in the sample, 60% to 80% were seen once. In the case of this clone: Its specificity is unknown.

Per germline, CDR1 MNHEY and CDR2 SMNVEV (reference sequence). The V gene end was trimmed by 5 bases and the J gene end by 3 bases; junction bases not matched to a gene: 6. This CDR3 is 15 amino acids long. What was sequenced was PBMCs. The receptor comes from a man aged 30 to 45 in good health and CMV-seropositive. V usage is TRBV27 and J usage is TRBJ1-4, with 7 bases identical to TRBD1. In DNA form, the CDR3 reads TGTGCCAGCAGTCCGACCAGGGGGGCTAATGAAAAACTGTTTTTT. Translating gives CASSPTRGANEKLFF.